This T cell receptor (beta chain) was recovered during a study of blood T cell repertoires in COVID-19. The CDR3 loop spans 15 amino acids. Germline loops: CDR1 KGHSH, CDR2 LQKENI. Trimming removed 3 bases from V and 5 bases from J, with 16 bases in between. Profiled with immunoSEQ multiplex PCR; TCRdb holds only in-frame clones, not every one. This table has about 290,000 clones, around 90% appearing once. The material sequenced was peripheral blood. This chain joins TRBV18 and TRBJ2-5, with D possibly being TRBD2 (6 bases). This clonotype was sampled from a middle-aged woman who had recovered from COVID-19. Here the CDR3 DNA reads TGTGCCAGCTCACCCCAGGAGGGAGCGGGTGAGACCCAGTACTTC. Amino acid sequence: CASSPQEGAGETQYF.